The subject of this entry is one T cell receptor beta chain. Its antigen remains unidentified. The method was immunoSEQ multiplex PCR; TCRdb's version includes in-frame clones alone and lacks a portion of them. In the table there are about 89,000 clones, approximately 84% of which are singletons. The sample comes from a study of identifying expanded T cells in peripheral blood. CDR1 and CDR2 (germline): KGHSH, LQKENI. The CDR3 has 14 amino acids. J was trimmed by 6 bases and V by 5 bases; bases with no gene match: 7. Study-wide results and limits: About 1.2 clones differed between technical replicates, versus approximately 16 and 19 over time.

Sequenced input: blood. The origin of this receptor is a person between 18 and 75 years old in good health. The V gene is TRBV18, the J gene TRBJ1-2; TRBD1 agrees at 9 bases. The CDR3 DNA reads TGTGCCAGCTCATCACAGGGGGCAAGGAATGGCTACACCTTC. Amino acid sequence: CASSSQGARNGYTF.